This record concerns one T cell receptor (beta chain) sequence. The CDR3 spans 12 residues. Looked up from germline, CDR1 is MNHEY and CDR2 is SMNVEV (reference sequence). Libraries for TCR beta were constructed using UMI-labeled 5' RACE. Reanalyzing the 5' RACE reads, TCRdb keeps one entry per CDR3 protein, without DNA. Recorded for this sample: more than 8,000 distinct CDR3 sequences. The source of the sample is a study of human CD8 memory T cell subsets. The study used negative magnetic separation to enrich total CD8+ T cells. This clonotype originated in a human donor in good health. Input material: CD8+ T cells from PBMCs. This chain links TRBV27 with TRBJ2-7; TCRdb gives TRBD1 as the D gene, but with no DNA this cannot be confirmed. CDR3 sequence reads: CATGQLNYEQYF.